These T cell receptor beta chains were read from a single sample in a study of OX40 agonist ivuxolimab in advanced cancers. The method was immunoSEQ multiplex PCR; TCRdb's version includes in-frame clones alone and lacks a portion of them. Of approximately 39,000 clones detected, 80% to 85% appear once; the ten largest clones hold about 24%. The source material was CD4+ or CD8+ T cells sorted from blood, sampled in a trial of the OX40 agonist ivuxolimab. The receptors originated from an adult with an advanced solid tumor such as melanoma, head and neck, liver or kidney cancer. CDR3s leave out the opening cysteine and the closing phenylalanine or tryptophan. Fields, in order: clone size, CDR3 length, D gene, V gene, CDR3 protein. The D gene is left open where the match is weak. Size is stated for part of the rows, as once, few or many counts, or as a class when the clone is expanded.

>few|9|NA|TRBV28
ASSLRREQF
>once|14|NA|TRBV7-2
ASSSDQGNMDTEAF
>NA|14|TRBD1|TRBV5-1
ASRLSDRGRYQPQH
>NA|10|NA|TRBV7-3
ASRGPLREQY
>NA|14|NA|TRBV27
ASSLRGAGYNSPLH
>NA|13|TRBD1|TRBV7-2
ASSSRQGVRNGYT
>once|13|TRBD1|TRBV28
ASSPTRQGARTQY
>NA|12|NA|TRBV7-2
ASTQQTSTDTQY
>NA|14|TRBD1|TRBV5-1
ASRGQSMATNYGYT
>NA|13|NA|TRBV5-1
ASSYTDSPNTEAF
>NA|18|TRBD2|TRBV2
ASSRGAGLAGRTAKNIQY
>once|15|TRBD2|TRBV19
ASSGLSWSGGGDTQY
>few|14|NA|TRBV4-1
ASSQGLGVAVGELF
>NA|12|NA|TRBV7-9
ASSFGTRRETQY
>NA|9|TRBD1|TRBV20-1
SVPGGTEAF
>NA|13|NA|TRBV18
ASSPTAGRTGELF
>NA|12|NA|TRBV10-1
ASSESSRGGIQY
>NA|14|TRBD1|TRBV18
ASSPPGRGYQETQY
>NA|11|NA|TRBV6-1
ASSEQGAREQY
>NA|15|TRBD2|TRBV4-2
ASSQVGLAANTGELF
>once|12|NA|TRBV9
ASSVVDSEDEQF
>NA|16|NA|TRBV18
ASSPLGQSTSMNTEAF
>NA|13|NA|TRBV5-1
ASSLGTPGGEKLF
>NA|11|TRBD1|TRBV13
ASSFGQANVLT
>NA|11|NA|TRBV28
ASSTTTGLKAF
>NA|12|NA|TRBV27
ASSPLGGNYGYT
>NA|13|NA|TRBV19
ASSITGTGANVLT
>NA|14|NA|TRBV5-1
ASSRGTTGMNTEAF
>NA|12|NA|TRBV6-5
ASIATGRKYGYT
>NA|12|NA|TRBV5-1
ASSQDGGPYGYT
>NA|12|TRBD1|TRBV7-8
ASRGQGGTDTQY
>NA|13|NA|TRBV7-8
ASSSHGTFTDTQY
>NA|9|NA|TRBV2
ASSYNYEQY
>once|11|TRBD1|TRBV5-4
ASRKQGGETQY
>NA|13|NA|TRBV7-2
ASSLVRNNNYGYT
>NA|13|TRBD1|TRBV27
ATLARTGRTYEQY
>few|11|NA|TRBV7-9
ASSSEGGTEAF
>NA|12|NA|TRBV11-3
ASSLGQNTDTQY
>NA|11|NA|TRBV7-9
ASSLPVSTEAF
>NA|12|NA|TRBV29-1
SFRDSLSYNEQF
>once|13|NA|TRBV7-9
ASSLRQGGENIQY
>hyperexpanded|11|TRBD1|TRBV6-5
ASNRQGSTEAF